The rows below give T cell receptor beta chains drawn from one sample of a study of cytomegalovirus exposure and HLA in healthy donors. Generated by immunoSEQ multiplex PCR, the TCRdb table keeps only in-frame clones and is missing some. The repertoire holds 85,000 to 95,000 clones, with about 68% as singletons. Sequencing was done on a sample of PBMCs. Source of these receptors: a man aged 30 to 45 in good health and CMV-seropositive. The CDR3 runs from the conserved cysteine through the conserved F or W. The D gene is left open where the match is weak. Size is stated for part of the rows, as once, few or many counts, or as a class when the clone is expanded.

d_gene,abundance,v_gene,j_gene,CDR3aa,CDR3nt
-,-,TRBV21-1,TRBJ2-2,CASSKVRDRAGGELFF,TGTGCCAGCAGCAAAGTCAGAGACAGGGCGGGCGGGGAGCTGTTTTTT
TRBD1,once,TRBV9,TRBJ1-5,CASSPGGGQGLEPQHF,TGTGCCAGCAGCCCCGGAGGGGGACAGGGGTTGGAGCCCCAGCATTTT
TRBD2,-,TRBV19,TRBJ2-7,CASSTLTSANYEQYF,TGTGCCAGTAGTACTTTGACTAGCGCCAATTACGAGCAGTACTTC
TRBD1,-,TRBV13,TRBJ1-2,CASSGQGAGNYGYTF,TGTGCCAGCAGCGGACAGGGGGCGGGGAACTATGGCTACACCTTC
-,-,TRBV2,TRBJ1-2,CASTEEGYGYTF,TGTGCCAGCACTGAGGAGGGGTACGGCTACACCTTC
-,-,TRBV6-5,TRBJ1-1,CASALQGKTEAFF,TGTGCCAGCGCCTTACAGGGAAAAACTGAAGCTTTCTTT
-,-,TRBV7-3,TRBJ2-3,CASSSDSTDTQYF,TGTGCCAGCAGCTCAGACTCCACAGATACGCAGTATTTT
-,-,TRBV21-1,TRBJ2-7,CASSELSSYEQYF,TGTGCCAGCAGCGAACTTTCTTCCTACGAGCAGTACTTC
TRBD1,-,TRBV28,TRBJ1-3,CASSNRGSSGNTIYF,TGTGCCAGCAGTAACAGGGGAAGCTCTGGAAACACCATATATTTT
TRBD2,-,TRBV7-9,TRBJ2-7,CASSLSPAGVAYEQYF,TGTGCCAGCAGCTTATCCCCAGCGGGGGTTGCCTACGAGCAGTACTTC
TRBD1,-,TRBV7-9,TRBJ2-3,CASSLPGGRGTDTQYF,TGTGCCAGCAGCTTACCAGGGGGTAGGGGCACAGATACGCAGTATTTT
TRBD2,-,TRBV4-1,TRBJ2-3,CASSQGSGRAPFTDTQYF,TGCGCCAGCAGCCAAGGAAGCGGGAGAGCCCCCTTCACAGATACGCAGTATTTT
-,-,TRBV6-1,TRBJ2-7,CASSDRPPRGYEQYF,TGTGCCAGCAGTGATCGGCCCCCCCGGGGCTACGAGCAGTACTTC
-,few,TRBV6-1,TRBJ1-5,CASSAQGYSNQPQHF,TGTGCCAGCAGCGCACAGGGATATAGCAATCAGCCCCAGCATTTT
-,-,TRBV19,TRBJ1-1,CASSTGVAEAFF,TGTGCCAGTAGTACGGGGGTAGCTGAAGCTTTCTTT
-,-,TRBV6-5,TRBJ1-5,CASSWKRSNQPQHF,TGTGCCAGCAGTTGGAAGAGGAGCAATCAGCCCCAGCATTTT
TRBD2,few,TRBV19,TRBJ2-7,CASTFSGGHTYEQYF,TGTGCCAGTACCTTCAGCGGGGGGCATACCTACGAGCAGTACTTC
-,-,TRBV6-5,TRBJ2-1,CASSFGTHYNEQFF,TGTGCCAGCAGTTTCGGGACTCACTACAATGAGCAGTTCTTC
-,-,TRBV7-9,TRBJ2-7,CASSLGQGIYEQYF,TGTGCCAGCAGCTTAGGGCAGGGAATATACGAGCAGTACTTC
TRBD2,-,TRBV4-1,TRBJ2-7,CASSPEGLAGFRVSYEQYF,TGCGCCAGCAGTCCGGAGGGGCTAGCGGGATTTAGGGTTTCCTACGAGCAGTACTTC